These 3 T cell receptor beta chains were all obtained from the same sample, sequenced in a study of neurological immune-mediated disorders. Time point indicated: longitudinal time-point 3. Using its own MiXCR run on the 5' RACE reads, TCRdb lists one record per CDR3 protein. The sample holds more than 40,000 distinct CDR3 sequences, about 12% seen once. Sequencing was performed on PBMCs. Receptors originate from a male donor with HTLV-1-associated myelopathy (HAM/TSP).

The CDR3 sequence: CASSIRGAGSAFF. For the CDR3, the DNA is TGTGCCAGTAGTATAAGGGGGGCAGGGTCAGCTTTCTTT. The rearrangement joins TRBV19 to TRBJ1-1, with D perhaps TRBD1 (6 bases). The germline V gene has CDR1 LNHDA and CDR2 SQIVND (reference sequence). V lost 2 bases, J lost 10 bases, and 14 bases lay in between. The CDR3 consists of 13 residues.

This clonotype occurred many times. The chain uses TRBV27 and TRBJ1-5; no clear D. This CDR3 comprises 13 residues. From germline, CDR1 is MNHEY and CDR2 SMNVEV (reference sequence). Trimming shortened V by 4 bases and J by 3 bases, and 7 bases separated the two germline ends. The CDR3 DNA reads TGTGCCAGCAGTTCAATGGACAATCAGCCCCAGCATTTT. It yields the protein CASSSMDNQPQHF.

In its sample, this clonotype was seen many times. The chain is built from TRBV5-1 and TRBJ2-7; maybe TRBD2 (5 bases). Germline-derived CDR1 and CDR2 are SGHRS and YFSETQ. V lost 4 bases to trimming and J lost 2 bases, with 19 bases between them. The CDR3 sequence is 16 residues long. CDR3 in DNA: TGCGCCAGCAGCCCGGGATTGGCGCCACAGACCTACGAGCAGTACTTC. Translation gives CASSPGLAPQTYEQYF. Combining the CDR3 with reference TRBV5-1 and TRBJ2-7 gives the whole variable domain KAGVTQTPRYLIKTRGQQVTLSCSPISGHRSVSWYQQTPGQGLQFLFEYFSETQRNKGNFPGRFSGRQFSNSRSEMNVSTLELGDSALYLCASSPGLAPQTYEQYFGPGTRLTVT.